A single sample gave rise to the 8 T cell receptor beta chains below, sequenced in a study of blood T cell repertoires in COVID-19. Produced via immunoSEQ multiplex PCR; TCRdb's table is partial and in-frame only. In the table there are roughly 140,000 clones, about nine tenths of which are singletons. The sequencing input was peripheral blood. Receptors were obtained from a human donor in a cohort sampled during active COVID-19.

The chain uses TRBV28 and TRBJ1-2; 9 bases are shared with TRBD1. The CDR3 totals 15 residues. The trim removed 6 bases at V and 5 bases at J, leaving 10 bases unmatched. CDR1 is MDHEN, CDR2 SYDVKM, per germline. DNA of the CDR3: TGTGCCAGCAGGACAAACCCGGGGACAGGGTATGGCTACACCTTC. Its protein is CASRTNPGTGYGYTF.

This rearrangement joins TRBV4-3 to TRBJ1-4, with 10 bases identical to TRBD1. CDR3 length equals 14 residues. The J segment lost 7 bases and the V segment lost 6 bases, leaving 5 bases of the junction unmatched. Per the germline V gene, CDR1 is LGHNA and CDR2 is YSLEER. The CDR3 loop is CASSRDRGFEKLFF. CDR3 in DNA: TGCGCCAGCAGTCGGGACAGGGGTTTTGAAAAACTGTTTTTT.

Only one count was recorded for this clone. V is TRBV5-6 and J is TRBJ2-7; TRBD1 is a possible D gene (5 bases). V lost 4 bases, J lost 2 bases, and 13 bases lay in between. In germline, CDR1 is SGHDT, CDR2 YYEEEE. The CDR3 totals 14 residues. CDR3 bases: TGTGCCAGCAGCGTAGGACAAATTCCCTACGAGCAGTACTTC. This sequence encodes CASSVGQIPYEQYF.

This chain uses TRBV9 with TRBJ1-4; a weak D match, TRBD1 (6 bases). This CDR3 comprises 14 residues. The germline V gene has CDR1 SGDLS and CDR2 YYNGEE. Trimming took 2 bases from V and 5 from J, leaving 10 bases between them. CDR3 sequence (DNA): TGTGCCAGCAGCGTGGACAGAGGAAATGAAAAACTGTTTTTT. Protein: CASSVDRGNEKLFF.

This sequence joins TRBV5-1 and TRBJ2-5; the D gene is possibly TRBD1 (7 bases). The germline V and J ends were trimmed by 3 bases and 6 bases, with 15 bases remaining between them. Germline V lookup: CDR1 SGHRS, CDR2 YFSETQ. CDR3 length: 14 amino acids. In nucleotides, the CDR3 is TGCGCCAGCAGCTGGAGGGACAGTATAAAGACCCAGTACTTC. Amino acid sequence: CASSWRDSIKTQYF.

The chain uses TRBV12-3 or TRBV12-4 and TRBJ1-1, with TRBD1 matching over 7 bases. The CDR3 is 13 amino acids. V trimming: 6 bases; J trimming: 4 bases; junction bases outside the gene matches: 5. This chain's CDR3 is CASRDRETTEAFF. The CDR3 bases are TGTGCCAGCAGAGACAGGGAGACCACTGAAGCTTTCTTT.

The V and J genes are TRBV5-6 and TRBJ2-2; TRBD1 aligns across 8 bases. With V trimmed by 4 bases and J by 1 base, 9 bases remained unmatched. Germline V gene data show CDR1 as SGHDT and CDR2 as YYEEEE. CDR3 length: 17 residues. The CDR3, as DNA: TGTGCCAGCAGCCGACAGGGGCGCGGGTGGAACACCGGGGAGCTGTTTTTT. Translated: CASSRQGRGWNTGELFF.

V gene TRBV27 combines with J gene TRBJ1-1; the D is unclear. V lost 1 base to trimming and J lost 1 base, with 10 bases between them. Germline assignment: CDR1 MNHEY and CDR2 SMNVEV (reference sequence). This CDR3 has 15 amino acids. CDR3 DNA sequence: TGTGCCAGCAGTTTATTGAGTGCGGCGAACACTGAAGCTTTCTTT. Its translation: CASSLLSAANTEAFF.